A single sample gave rise to the 7 T cell receptor beta chains below, sequenced in a study of shared clonotypes between healthy human individuals. Terminally differentiated effector memory CD45RA+ cells were left out of the naive CD8 fraction, which was CD45RO-negative and positively selected for CCR7. Clones were read by immunoSEQ multiplex PCR, and TCRdb kept only the in-frame ones, dropping some. The data hold roughly 2.1 million clones, with just over 90% observed a single time. Input material: naive CD8+ T cells from PBMCs. Receptor source: a man aged 18 to 29 in good health. Some clones in this sample may be carry-over from other donors' samples.

This clone was seen a few times. The chain carries TRBV19 and TRBJ1-1; no definite D call. Looked up from germline, CDR1 is LNHDA and CDR2 is SQIVND (reference sequence). The ends were cut back, 4 bases at V and 4 bases at J, with 13 bases in the middle. This CDR3 has 14 amino acids. Written as DNA, the CDR3 is TGTGCCAGTAGTAGGCTTGGAGGTTCCACTGAAGCTTTCTTT. Its protein is CASSRLGGSTEAFF. Drawing the rest from reference TRBV19 and TRBJ1-1, the complete variable domain is DGGITQSPKYLFRKEGQNVTLSCEQNLNHDAMYWYRQDPGQGLRLIYYSQIVNDFQKGDIAEGYSVSREKKESFPLTVTSAQKNPTAFYLCASSRLGGSTEAFFGQGTRLTVV.

V and J are TRBV2 and TRBJ2-7; 8 bases fit TRBD2. J was trimmed by 3 bases and V by 7 bases; bases with no gene match: 11. Germline assignment: CDR1 SNHLY and CDR2 FYNNEI. The CDR3 has 15 residues. The CDR3 DNA is TGTGCCAGCAAGTGGGAAGCGGGAGTCCTCTACGAGCAGTACTTC. Translated: CASKWEAGVLYEQYF.

The chain links TRBV25-1 to TRBJ1-2; D is undetermined. This CDR3 is 14 amino acids long. Germline V gene lookup returns CDR1 MGHDK and CDR2 SYGVNS. Trimming took 2 bases from V and 4 from J, leaving 11 bases between them. CDR3 bases: TGTGCCAGCAGTGAACTCGGGAGCGTCTATGGCTACACCTTC. This sequence encodes CASSELGSVYGYTF.

This sequence joins TRBV5-3 and TRBJ1-5; TRBD1 might be the D (5 bases). TRBV5-3 is an ORF; its function is uncertain. CDR3 length: 14 residues. V gave up 2 bases and J gave up 0 bases, with 6 bases separating them. CDR3 sequence (DNA): TGTGCCAGAAGCTTACAGGATAGCAATCAGCCCCAGCATTTT. Its translation: CARSLQDSNQPQHF.

This clone was counted once. The chain combines TRBV5-6 with TRBJ2-7; a weak D match, TRBD1 (6 bases). Germline CDR1 is SGHDT and CDR2 is YYEEEE. CDR3 size: 12 residues. Trimming took off 9 bases at V and 2 bases at J, with 12 bases between the two ends. CDR3 amino acids: CATGQGPYEQYF. In DNA, the CDR3 is TGTGCCACAGGGCAGGGGCCCTACGAGCAGTACTTC.

The chain couples TRBV7-9 to TRBJ2-5; D is unresolved. The CDR3 is 16 residues long. V was trimmed by 1 base and J by 5 bases, leaving 17 bases between them. From germline, CDR1 is SEHNR and CDR2 FQNEAQ (reference sequence). This CDR3 reads CASSLDKLGLWETQYF. The CDR3 bases are TGTGCCAGCAGCTTAGACAAATTGGGTCTGTGGGAGACCCAGTACTTC.

The V and J genes are TRBV27 and TRBJ2-2, with no clear D. The CDR3 consists of 17 residues. Deletions cut 0 bases from V and 7 bases from J, with 18 bases between. Germline V lookup: CDR1 MNHEY, CDR2 SMNVEV (reference sequence). The CDR3 nucleotides read TGTGCCAGCAGTTTATCGATACTACCAAGCCTGTACGGGGAGCTGTTTTTT. As protein: CASSLSILPSLYGELFF.